This T cell receptor (beta chain) was identified during a study of blood T cell repertoires in COVID-19. Study as a whole: The samples span acute and convalescent COVID-19 from the United States, Italy and Spain. T cells, B-cell-depleted T cells, or PBMCs provided the cDNA or gDNA that served as material.

Original analysis: By means of reference gene primer amplification, nucleated cell counts were estimated. This table comes from immunoSEQ multiplex PCR, and its TCRdb copy is limited to in-frame clones, with some not included. The D gene and trimming were derived from the DNA, and the V and J assignments and clone size from that table. The sample lists approximately 240,000 clones, more than 65% seen once, with 3% to 3.5% in the top ten. Sequenced input: peripheral blood. The TCR comes from a woman aged 25 to 39 who had recovered from COVID-19.

The CDR3 DNA sequence: TGCAGCGTAGCCCCCGGGGAAGTCGAAGAGACCCAGTACTTC. This gives the protein CSVAPGEVEETQYF. V usage is TRBV29-1 and J usage is TRBJ2-5; weak D call: TRBD2 (5 bases). Germline V CDR1 and CDR2: SQVTM, ANQGSEA. V was cut by 6 bases and J by 3 bases, with 17 bases left in between. This CDR3 has 14 amino acids.